The 25 T cell receptor beta chains below all came from one sample that was sequenced in a study of cytomegalovirus exposure and HLA in healthy donors. Primers: 60 Vbeta forward and 13 Jbeta reverse. Using immunoSEQ multiplex PCR, the repertoire was profiled, and TCRdb retains in-frame clones only, with some absent. The sample carries 130,000 to 150,000 clones, almost 85% recorded once. Sequencing was done on a sample of PBMCs. These TCRs come from a woman in her sixties in good health and CMV-seropositive.

The chain joins TRBV28 to TRBJ2-7; no clear D gene. The CDR3 consists of 14 residues. The germline gives CDR1 MDHEN, CDR2 SYDVKM. V was clipped by 3 bases and J by 7 bases, with 16 bases between them. CDR3 protein: CASSFRSTPREQYF. CDR3 DNA sequence: TGTGCCAGCAGTTTTAGGTCGACCCCTAGGGAGCAGTACTTC.

V is TRBV5-8 and J is TRBJ1-1; 10 positions agree with TRBD1. Losses at the gene ends were 5 bases for V and 0 bases for J; bases not matched to a gene: 7. The CDR3 runs 16 residues. Germline CDR1 reads SGHTS; CDR2 reads YDEGEE. The CDR3 DNA follows: TGTGCCAGCAGAACCGGGACAGGGGTTCTGAACACTGAAGCTTTCTTT. It codes for CASRTGTGVLNTEAFF.

The chain's CDR3 is CASRRLGDYNEQFF. In nucleotides, the CDR3 is TGTGCCAGCAGACGACTGGGAGATTACAATGAGCAGTTCTTC. The chain employs TRBV7-9 and TRBJ2-1; D is perhaps TRBD2 (5 bases). Germline V gene sequence: CDR1 SEHNR, CDR2 FQNEAQ (reference sequence). The CDR3 is 14 residues long. Trimming pared 6 bases from V and 4 bases from J, leaving 13 bases between.

J is TRBJ2-7 and V is TRBV7-9, with 14 bases fitting TRBD2. V shed 3 bases and J 4 bases; nucleotides not matched to a gene: 2. This CDR3 is built from 15 residues. Germline-derived CDR1 and CDR2 are SEHNR and FQNEAQ (reference sequence). CDR3 protein: CASSLGLAGEYEQYF. CDR3 coding DNA: TGTGCCAGCAGCTTGGGACTAGCGGGAGAATACGAGCAGTACTTC.

The V call is TRBV19, the J call TRBJ2-4, with a tentative D call TRBD2 (5 bases). CDR1 is LNHDA and CDR2 is SQIVND in the germline V gene (reference sequence). The V end was cut by 7 bases, the J end by 2 bases, with 9 bases between. CDR3 length: 13 residues. The CDR3 nucleotides are TGTGCCAGTATGTCCGGGACCAAAAACATTCAGTACTTC. Translating it yields CASMSGTKNIQYF.

This clone occurred once. The rearrangement links TRBV28 to TRBJ1-5; 9 bases are a match to TRBD1. CDR1 is MDHEN and CDR2 is SYDVKM in the germline V gene. The CDR3 spans 12 residues. V was pared by 9 bases and J by 7 bases, with 4 bases of the junction left unmatched. The CDR3 loop is CASRQGGQPQHF. The CDR3 DNA is TGTGCCAGTAGACAGGGGGGCCAGCCCCAGCATTTT.

The CDR3: CASSQDHPWLNTEAFF. For the CDR3, the DNA is TGTGCCAGCAGCCAAGATCACCCGTGGCTGAACACTGAAGCTTTCTTT. This rearrangement joins TRBV2 to TRBJ1-1; D is undetermined. With 6 bases removed from V and 0 bases from J, the gap between germline ends came to 17 bases. The CDR3 has 16 amino acids. CDR1 SNHLY and CDR2 FYNNEI come from the germline V gene.

The chain uses TRBV4-3 and TRBJ1-2, with D perhaps matching TRBD1 (5 bases). Per the germline V gene, CDR1 is LGHNA and CDR2 is YSLEER. The CDR3 totals 13 residues. V was trimmed by 4 bases and J by 8 bases, leaving 14 bases between them. The CDR3 is CASSPMGEGGYTF. DNA of the CDR3: TGCGCCAGCAGCCCTATGGGGGAGGGAGGCTACACCTTC.

V gene TRBV28 combines with J gene TRBJ1-5; TRBD1 matches 10 bases. V dropped 5 bases and J dropped 0; count of bases not matched to a gene: 4. Germline CDR1 reads MDHEN; CDR2 reads SYDVKM. The CDR3 is made up of 16 amino acids. The CDR3, as DNA: TGTGCCAGCAGTGGACAGGGGGTCAGTAGCAATCAGCCCCAGCATTTT. It yields the protein CASSGQGVSSNQPQHF.

This chain joins TRBV5-1 and TRBJ2-7; TRBD2 agrees at 12 bases. Germline CDR1 reads SGHRS; CDR2 reads YFSETQ. After removal of 4 bases from V and 5 bases from J, the junction contained 10 bases not matched to a gene. The CDR3 is 16 residues long. In DNA form, the CDR3 reads TGCGCCAGCAGCGAATTAAGACTAGCGGGAGTCCACGAGCAGTACTTC. As protein: CASSELRLAGVHEQYF.

The DNA for the CDR3 is TGTGCCAGCAGTATCCTAGCGGCCAACACCGGGGAGCTGTTTTTT. Its translation is CASSILAANTGELFF. The chain combines TRBV27 with TRBJ2-2; TRBD2 matches at 7 bases. CDR1 MNHEY and CDR2 SMNVEV come from the germline V gene (reference sequence). The length of the CDR3 is 15 residues. The V and J ends lost 5 bases and 2 bases, in that order; junction bases with no gene match: 5.

Concerning this clone itself: One junction end disagrees with the germline gene, perhaps due to a read error. The rearrangement uses TRBV4-2 and TRBJ1-1, with 11 bases aligning to TRBD1. The CDR3 length is 16 residues. Germline-derived CDR1 and CDR2 are LGHNA and YNFKEQ. The CDR3 spells CATSPGQGALVTEAFF. Here the CDR3 DNA reads TGTGCCACCAGCCCCGGACAGGGGGCGTTGGTAACTGAAGCTTTCTTT.

The chain employs TRBV7-2 and TRBJ1-1; perhaps TRBD1 as D (5 bases). This CDR3 spans 13 amino acids. Per germline, CDR1 SGHTA and CDR2 FQGNSA. Between the trimmed V and J ends, which lost 4 bases and 2 bases, there was a span of 8 bases. The CDR3 sequence is CASSYQGNTEAFF. The CDR3 DNA sequence: TGTGCCAGCAGCTACCAGGGCAACACTGAAGCTTTCTTT.

This chain links TRBV28 with TRBJ1-5, with a tentative D call TRBD1 (5 bases). CDR3 size: 16 residues. Germline V gives CDR1 MDHEN, CDR2 SYDVKM. The ends were cut back, 3 bases at V and 0 bases at J, with 12 bases in the middle. The CDR3 DNA sequence: TGTGCCAGCAGTTTTCAGGGCCAGGTTAGCAATCAGCCCCAGCATTTT. This encodes CASSFQGQVSNQPQHF.

J is TRBJ2-1 and V is TRBV5-1; maybe TRBD2 (5 bases). V was cut by 4 bases and J by 0 bases, with 8 bases left in between. The CDR3 is 14 amino acids. CDR1 is SGHRS, CDR2 YFSETQ, per germline. CDR3 DNA: TGCGCCAGCAGCCCGGGAAGCTCCTACAATGAGCAGTTCTTC. The encoded protein is CASSPGSSYNEQFF.

V is TRBV4-3 and J is TRBJ2-3; D might be TRBD2 (5 bases). V lost 4 bases and J 3 bases, leaving 11 bases between the germline ends. This CDR3 contains 14 residues. Germline V gene sequence: CDR1 LGHNA, CDR2 YSLEER. The CDR3 DNA sequence: TGCGCCAGCAGCCTCGGACGGGAAACAGATACGCAGTATTTT. Protein product: CASSLGRETDTQYF.

A few counts support this clone. The V call is TRBV30, the J call TRBJ1-6; 9 positions match TRBD1. V trimming: 2 bases; J trimming: 7 bases; junction bases outside the gene matches: 3. Per the germline V gene, CDR1 is GTSNPN and CDR2 is SVGIG (reference sequence). The CDR3 contains 14 residues. The CDR3 sequence: CAWSRGQGNSPLHF. CDR3 in DNA: TGTGCCTGGAGTAGAGGACAGGGGAATTCACCCCTCCACTTT.

V and J are TRBV6-5 and TRBJ2-7; D call uncertain. The germline gives CDR1 MNHEY, CDR2 SVGAGI. There are 14 residues in the CDR3. With 5 bases removed from V and 2 bases from J, the gap between germline ends came to 13 bases. The CDR3 DNA follows: TGTGCCAGCAGTCTTGCGAGCCCTCCCTACGAGCAGTACTTC. This sequence encodes CASSLASPPYEQYF.

This chain joins TRBV29-1 and TRBJ2-5; possible D gene TRBD2, 5 bases. The J call may be wrong; the DNA end is better matched by TRBJ2-7. The CDR3 has 13 residues. Germline V CDR1 and CDR2: SQVTM, ANQGSEA. The CDR3 coding sequence is TGCAGCGTTTTTGAACCGGGGATGATCGAGCAGTACTTC. Encoded protein: CSVFEPGMIEQYF.

This chain connects TRBV28 to TRBJ2-7; tentative D call: TRBD1 (6 bases). Germline values: CDR1 MDHEN, CDR2 SYDVKM. V lost 5 bases and J lost 1, with 15 bases in between. The CDR3 extends over 15 amino acids. CDR3 residues: CASSLQGLGSYEQYF. The CDR3 DNA is TGTGCCAGCAGTCTTCAGGGGTTAGGGTCCTACGAGCAGTACTTC.

The chain has TRBV7-9 and TRBJ1-4; the D gene is possibly TRBD1 (6 bases). Germline assignment: CDR1 SEHNR and CDR2 FQNEAQ (reference sequence). CDR3 size: 16 residues. Trimming shortened V by 0 bases and J by 3 bases, and 11 bases separated the two germline ends. The CDR3: CASSLAGRGSNEKLFF. Here the CDR3 DNA reads TGTGCCAGCAGCTTAGCCGGGAGGGGGTCTAATGAAAAACTGTTTTTT.

The chain carries TRBV9 and TRBJ2-7; possibly TRBD2 for D (7 bases). Germline V CDR1 and CDR2: SGDLS, YYNGEE. Trimming removed 0 bases from V and 2 bases from J, with 12 bases in between. The CDR3 runs to 15 residues. CDR3 coding DNA: TGTGCCAGCAGCGTAGAGGGGGGGCCTCCCTACGAGCAGTACTTC. Encoded protein: CASSVEGGPPYEQYF.

This chain links TRBV4-3 with TRBJ2-1; TRBD2 matches at 7 bases. The J segment lost 4 bases and the V segment lost 6 bases, leaving 9 bases of the junction unmatched. The CDR3 length is 15 residues. Germline assignment: CDR1 LGHNA and CDR2 YSLEER. CDR3: CASRDMTSPYNEQFF. Written as DNA, the CDR3 is TGCGCCAGCAGAGACATGACTAGCCCATACAATGAGCAGTTCTTC.

CDR3 sequence: CAISGTSGYNEQFF. The CDR3 bases are TGTGCCATCAGTGGGACTAGCGGCTACAATGAGCAGTTCTTC. The chain joins TRBV10-3 to TRBJ2-1; 10 positions match TRBD2. Looked up from germline, CDR1 is ENHRY and CDR2 is SYGVKD. This CDR3 comprises 14 residues. V dropped 4 bases and J dropped 3; count of bases not matched to a gene: 0.

The CDR3 region is CASSLETSGRAGELFF. DNA of the CDR3: TGCGCCAGCAGCTTGGAGACTAGCGGGAGAGCCGGGGAGCTGTTTTTT. The chain links TRBV5-1 to TRBJ2-2; 12 bases agree with TRBD2. CDR1 SGHRS and CDR2 YFSETQ come from the germline V gene. Germline trimming cut 0 bases from V and 6 bases from J; bases unmatched to any gene: 3. This CDR3 comprises 16 residues.